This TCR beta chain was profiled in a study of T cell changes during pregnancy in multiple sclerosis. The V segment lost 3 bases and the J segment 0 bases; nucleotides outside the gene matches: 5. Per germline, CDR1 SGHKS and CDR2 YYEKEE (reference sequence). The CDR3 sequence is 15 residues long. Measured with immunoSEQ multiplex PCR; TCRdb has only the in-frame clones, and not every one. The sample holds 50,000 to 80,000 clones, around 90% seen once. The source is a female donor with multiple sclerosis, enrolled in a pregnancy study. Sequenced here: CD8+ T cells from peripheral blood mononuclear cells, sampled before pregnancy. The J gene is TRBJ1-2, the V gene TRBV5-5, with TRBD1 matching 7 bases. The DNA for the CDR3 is TGTGCCAGCAGCTCGGCGACAGGGACTAACTATGGCTACACCTTC. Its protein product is CASSSATGTNYGYTF.